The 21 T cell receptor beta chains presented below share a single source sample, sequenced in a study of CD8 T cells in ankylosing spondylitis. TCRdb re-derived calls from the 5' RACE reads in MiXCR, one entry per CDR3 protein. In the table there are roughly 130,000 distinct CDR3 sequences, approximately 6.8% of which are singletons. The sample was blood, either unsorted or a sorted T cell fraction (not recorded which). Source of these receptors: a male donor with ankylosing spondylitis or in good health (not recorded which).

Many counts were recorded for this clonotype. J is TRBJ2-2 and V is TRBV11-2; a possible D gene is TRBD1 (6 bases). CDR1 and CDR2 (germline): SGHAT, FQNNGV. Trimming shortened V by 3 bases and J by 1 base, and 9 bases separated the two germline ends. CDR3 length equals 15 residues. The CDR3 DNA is TGTGCCAGCAGCTTCCGGGACAAGAACACCGGGGAGCTGTTTTTT. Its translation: CASSFRDKNTGELFF.

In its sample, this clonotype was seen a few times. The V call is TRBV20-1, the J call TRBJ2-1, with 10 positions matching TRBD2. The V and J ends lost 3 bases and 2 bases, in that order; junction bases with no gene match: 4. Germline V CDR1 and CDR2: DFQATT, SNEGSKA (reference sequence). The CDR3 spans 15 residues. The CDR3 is CSARSAGGPYNEQFF. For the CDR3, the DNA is TGCAGTGCTAGGTCAGCGGGAGGGCCCTACAATGAGCAGTTCTTC.

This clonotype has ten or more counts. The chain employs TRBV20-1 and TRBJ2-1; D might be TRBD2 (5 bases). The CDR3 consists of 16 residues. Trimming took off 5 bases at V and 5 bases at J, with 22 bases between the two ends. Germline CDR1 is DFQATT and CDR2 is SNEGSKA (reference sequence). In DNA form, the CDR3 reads TGCAGTGCTCTTTTGGGGAGTTTCGTCCCCCACAATGAGCAGTTCTTC. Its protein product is CSALLGSFVPHNEQFF.

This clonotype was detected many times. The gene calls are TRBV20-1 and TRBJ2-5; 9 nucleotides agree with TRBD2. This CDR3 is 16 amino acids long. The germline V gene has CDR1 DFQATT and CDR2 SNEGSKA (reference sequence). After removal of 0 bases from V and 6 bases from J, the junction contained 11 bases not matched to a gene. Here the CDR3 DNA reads TGCAGTGCTAGAGATTCGCGGGAGGGCCTGAGAAAGACCCAGTACTTC. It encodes CSARDSREGLRKTQYF.

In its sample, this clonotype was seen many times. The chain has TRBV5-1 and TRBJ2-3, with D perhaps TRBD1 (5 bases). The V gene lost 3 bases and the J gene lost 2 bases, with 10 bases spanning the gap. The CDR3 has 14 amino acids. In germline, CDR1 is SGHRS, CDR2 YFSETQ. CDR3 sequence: CASSSGAFTDTQYF. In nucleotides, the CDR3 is TGCGCCAGCAGCTCTGGGGCTTTCACAGATACGCAGTATTTT.

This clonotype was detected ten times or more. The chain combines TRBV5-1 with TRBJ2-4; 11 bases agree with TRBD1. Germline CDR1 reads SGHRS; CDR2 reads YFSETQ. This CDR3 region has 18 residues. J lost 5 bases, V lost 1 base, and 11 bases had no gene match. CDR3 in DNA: TGCGCCAGCAGCTTGATCCCCGGGACAGGGGGGACGGAAAACATTCAGTACTTC. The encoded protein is CASSLIPGTGGTENIQYF.

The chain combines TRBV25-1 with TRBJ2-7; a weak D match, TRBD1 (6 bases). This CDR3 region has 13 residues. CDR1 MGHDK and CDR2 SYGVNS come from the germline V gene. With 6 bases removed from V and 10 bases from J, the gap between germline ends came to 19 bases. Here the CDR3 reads CASRTSGQGYQYF. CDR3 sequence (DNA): TGTGCCAGCAGGACTTCCGGGCAGGGGTATCAGTACTTC.

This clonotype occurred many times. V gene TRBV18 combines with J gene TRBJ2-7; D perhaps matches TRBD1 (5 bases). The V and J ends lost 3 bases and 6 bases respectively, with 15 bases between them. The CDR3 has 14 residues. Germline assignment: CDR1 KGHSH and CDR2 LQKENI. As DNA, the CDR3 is TGTGCCAGCTCACCGTCAGAAGGGGCCAGCGAGCAGTACTTC. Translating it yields CASSPSEGASEQYF.

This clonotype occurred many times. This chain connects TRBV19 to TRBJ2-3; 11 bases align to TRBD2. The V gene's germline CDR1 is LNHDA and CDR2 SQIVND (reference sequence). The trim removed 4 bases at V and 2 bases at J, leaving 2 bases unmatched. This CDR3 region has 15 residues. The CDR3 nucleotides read TGTGCCAGTAGTACACTAGCGGGGGACACAGATACGCAGTATTTT. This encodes CASSTLAGDTDTQYF. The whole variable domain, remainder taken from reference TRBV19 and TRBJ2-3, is DGGITQSPKYLFRKEGQNVTLSCEQNLNHDAMYWYRQDPGQGLRLIYYSQIVNDFQKGDIAEGYSVSREKKESFPLTVTSAQKNPTAFYLCASSTLAGDTDTQYFGPGTRLTVL.

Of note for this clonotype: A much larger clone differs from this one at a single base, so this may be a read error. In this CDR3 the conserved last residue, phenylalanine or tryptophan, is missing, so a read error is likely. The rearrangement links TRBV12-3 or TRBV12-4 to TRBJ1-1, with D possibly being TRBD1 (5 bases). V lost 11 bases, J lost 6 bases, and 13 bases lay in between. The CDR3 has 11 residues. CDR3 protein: CACTAGPEAFL. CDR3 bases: TGTGCCTGCACGGCGGGGCCTGAAGCTTTCCTT.

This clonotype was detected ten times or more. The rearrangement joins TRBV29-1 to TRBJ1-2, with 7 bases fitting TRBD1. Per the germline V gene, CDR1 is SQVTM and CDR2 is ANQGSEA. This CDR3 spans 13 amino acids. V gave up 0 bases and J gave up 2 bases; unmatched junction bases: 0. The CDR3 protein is CSVEDRGNYGYTF. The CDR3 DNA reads TGCAGCGTTGAAGACAGGGGGAACTATGGCTACACCTTC.

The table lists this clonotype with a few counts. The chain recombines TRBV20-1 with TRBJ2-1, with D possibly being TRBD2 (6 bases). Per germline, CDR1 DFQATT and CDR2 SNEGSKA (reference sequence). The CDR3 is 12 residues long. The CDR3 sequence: CTPRGGAGEQFF. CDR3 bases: TGCACCCCGCGGGGCGGAGCTGGTGAGCAGTTCTTC.

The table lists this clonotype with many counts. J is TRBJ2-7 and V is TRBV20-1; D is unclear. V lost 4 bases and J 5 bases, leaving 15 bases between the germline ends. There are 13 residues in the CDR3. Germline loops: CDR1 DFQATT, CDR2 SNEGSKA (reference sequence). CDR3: CSATRSSIDEQYF. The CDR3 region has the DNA TGCAGTGCTACTCGGTCTAGTATTGACGAGCAGTACTTC.

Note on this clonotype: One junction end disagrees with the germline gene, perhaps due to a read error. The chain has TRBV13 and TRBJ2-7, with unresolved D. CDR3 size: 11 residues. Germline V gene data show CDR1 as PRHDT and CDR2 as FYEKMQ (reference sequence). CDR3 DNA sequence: TGTGCCAGCAGCTTAGCCGGGCCAATGGTCTTC. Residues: CASSLAGPMVF.

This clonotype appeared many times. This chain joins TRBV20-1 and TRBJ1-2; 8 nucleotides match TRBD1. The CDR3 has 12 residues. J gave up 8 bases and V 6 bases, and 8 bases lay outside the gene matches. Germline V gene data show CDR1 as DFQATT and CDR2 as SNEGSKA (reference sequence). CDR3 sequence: CSAARTGYGYTF. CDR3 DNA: TGCAGTGCGGCTAGGACAGGGTACGGCTACACCTTC.

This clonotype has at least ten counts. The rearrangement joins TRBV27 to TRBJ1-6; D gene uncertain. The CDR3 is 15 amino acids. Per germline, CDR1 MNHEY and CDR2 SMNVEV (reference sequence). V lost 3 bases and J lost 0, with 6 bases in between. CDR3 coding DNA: TGTGCCAGCAGTTTGGGCAGCTCCTATAATTCACCCCTCCACTTT. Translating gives CASSLGSSYNSPLHF.

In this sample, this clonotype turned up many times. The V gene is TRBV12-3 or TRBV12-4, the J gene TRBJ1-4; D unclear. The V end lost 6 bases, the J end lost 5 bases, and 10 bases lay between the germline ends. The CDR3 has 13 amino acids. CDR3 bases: TGTGCCAGCAGACCCGGGAAGAATGAAAAACTGTTTTTT. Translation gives CASRPGKNEKLFF.

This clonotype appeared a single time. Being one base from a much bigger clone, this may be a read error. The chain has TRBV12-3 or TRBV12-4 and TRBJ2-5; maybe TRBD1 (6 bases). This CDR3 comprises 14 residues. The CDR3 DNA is TGTGCCAGCAGTTTAGGCCAGGGGCCAGAGACCCGGTACTTC. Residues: CASSLGQGPETRYF.

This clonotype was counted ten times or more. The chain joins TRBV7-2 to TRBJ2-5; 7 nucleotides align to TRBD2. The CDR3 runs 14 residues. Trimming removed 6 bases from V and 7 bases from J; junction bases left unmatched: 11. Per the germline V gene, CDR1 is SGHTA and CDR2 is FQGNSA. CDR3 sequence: CASSRGGDVLTQYF. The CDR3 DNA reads TGTGCCAGCAGTCGGGGAGGGGATGTTTTGACCCAGTACTTC.

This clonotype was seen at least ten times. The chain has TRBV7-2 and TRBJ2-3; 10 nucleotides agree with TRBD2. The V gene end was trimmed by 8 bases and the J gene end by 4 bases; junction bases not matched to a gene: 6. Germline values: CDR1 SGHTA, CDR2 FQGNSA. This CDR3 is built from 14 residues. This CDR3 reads CASERGGLADTQYF. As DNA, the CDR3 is TGTGCCAGCGAGCGGGGGGGCCTTGCAGATACGCAGTATTTT. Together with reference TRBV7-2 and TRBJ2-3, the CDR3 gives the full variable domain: GAGVSQSPSNKVTEKGKDVELRCDPISGHTALYWYRQSLGQGLEFLIYFQGNSAPDKSGLPSDRFSAERTGGSVSTLTIQRTQQEDSAVYLCASERGGLADTQYFGPGTRLTVL.

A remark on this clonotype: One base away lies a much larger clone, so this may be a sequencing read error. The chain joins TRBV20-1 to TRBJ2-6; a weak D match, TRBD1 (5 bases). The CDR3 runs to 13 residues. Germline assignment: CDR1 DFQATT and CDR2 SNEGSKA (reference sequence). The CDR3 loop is CSARGLGANALTF. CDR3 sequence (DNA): TGCAGTGCTAGGGGGTTAGGGGCCAACGCCCTGACTTTC.